A single sample is the source of the 5 T cell receptor beta chains below, sequenced in a study of T-cell memory formation after mild COVID-19 (dated by TCRdb to the early 2020s). Libraries were prepared through 5' RACE. The sequencing machine was an Illumina NovaSeq 6000. The public reads were quality trimmed at Q25 with fastp and then assembled into clones with MiXCR by TCRdb, keeping productive beta chains. Duplicate CDR3 protein sequences are folded into a single record with the most common DNA and genes. This sample holds just over 400,000 distinct CDR3 sequences; 20% to 30% were observed only once. The ten top clones hold about 12% of the sample. The sequenced sample consisted of PBMCs or a T cell subset sorted from them (not recorded which). Receptors originate from an adult woman who had mild COVID-19 (a few samples of this study predate the infection). The sample titles of this study are shuffled in the database, so cell type and time point are left out; the donor was told from shared clones.

This clonotype was found a few times. The chain joins TRBV3-1 to TRBJ2-2; 9 nucleotides agree with TRBD2. The ends lost 1 base at V and 1 base at J; junction bases unmatched: 16. Per the germline V gene, CDR1 is LGHDT and CDR2 is YNNKEL (reference sequence). The CDR3 sequence is 21 residues long. In nucleotides, the CDR3 is TGTGCCAGCAGCCAAGTTAGGCTTCGCGGGAGGGCTCCCATGAACACCGGGGAGCTGTTTTTT. Protein sequence: CASSQVRLRGRAPMNTGELFF.

This clonotype has only a few counts. The V gene is TRBV7-9, the J gene TRBJ2-6, with 7 bases identical to TRBD1. Losses at the gene ends were 6 bases for V and 0 bases for J; bases not matched to a gene: 11. The CDR3 covers 18 residues. CDR1 SEHNR and CDR2 FQNEAQ come from the germline V gene (reference sequence). In DNA form, the CDR3 reads TGTGCCAGCAGGCCGCCGGGACAGATAAGCTCTGGGGCCAACGTCCTGACTTTC. Translating gives CASRPPGQISSGANVLTF.

This chain connects TRBV7-2 to TRBJ2-7; D is uncertain. The CDR3 runs to 16 residues. CDR1 is SGHTA, CDR2 FQGNSA, per germline. V was shortened by 1 base and J by 5 bases, with 18 bases between the two germline ends. CDR3 amino acids: CASSLEGGLGFHEQYF. The CDR3 DNA is TGTGCCAGCAGCTTAGAGGGTGGTTTGGGGTTTCACGAGCAGTACTTC.

The chain carries TRBV6-1 and TRBJ1-2, with TRBD1 as a possible D gene (6 bases). Germline V CDR1 and CDR2: MNHNS, SASEGT. V was pared by 6 bases and J by 8 bases, with 16 bases between. The CDR3 covers 13 residues. The CDR3 reads CASSLNTGWGYTF. The CDR3 region has the DNA TGTGCCAGCAGCCTAAATACAGGGTGGGGCTACACCTTC.

The sample holds a few counts of this clonotype. The junction shows a germline mismatch at one end, possibly a read error. V is TRBV7-9 and J is TRBJ1-2; D gene unclear. The V gene's germline CDR1 is SEHNR and CDR2 FQNEAQ (reference sequence). This CDR3 region has 10 residues. CDR3: CASSPTLADF. CDR3 bases: TGTGCCAGCAGCCCCACTCTTGCTGACTTC.